Each of the 16 T cell receptor beta chains below was sequenced from the same sample in a study of CD8 T cells in Susac syndrome. An input of about 0.5 to 1 ug of RNA was subjected to reverse transcription using random hexamers. TCRdb redid the calling of the immunoSEQ multiplex PCR reads with MiXCR, one entry per CDR3 protein. The table has around 280,000 distinct CDR3 sequences, about 92% seen once. The sample consisted of CD4+ T cells from PBMCs. Receptors originate from a human donor with multiple sclerosis.

The chain has TRBV25-1 and TRBJ1-2; 11 bases line up with TRBD1. The CDR3 is 13 residues long. The germline V gene encodes CDR1 MGHDK and CDR2 SYGVNS. V gave up 8 bases and J gave up 3 bases; unmatched junction bases: 2. CDR3 sequence reads: CASRDRGDYGYTF. The CDR3 DNA is TGTGCCAGCCGGGACAGGGGGGACTATGGCTACACCTTC.

This clonotype is a singleton in its sample. V and J are TRBV7-9 and TRBJ1-1; D is perhaps TRBD1 (6 bases). The ends were cut back, 2 bases at V and 1 base at J, with 14 bases in the middle. The CDR3 covers 16 residues. Germline V gene sequence: CDR1 SEHNR, CDR2 FQNEAQ (reference sequence). The CDR3 region has the DNA TGTGCCAGCAGCTTATCCCCAGGGGTGGAGAACACTGAAGCTTTCTTT. It yields the protein CASSLSPGVENTEAFF.

V is TRBV9 and J is TRBJ1-5, with D unclear. Trimming cost V 3 bases and J 9 bases, with 16 bases left between them. The CDR3 is made up of 14 amino acids. Germline-derived CDR1 and CDR2 are SGDLS and YYNGEE. CDR3 amino acids: CASSEDEGRGPQHF. The CDR3 DNA is TGTGCCAGCAGCGAGGACGAAGGCCGGGGGCCCCAGCATTTT.

The V gene is TRBV5-5, the J gene TRBJ1-2, with 9 positions matching TRBD1. Unmatched junction bases numbered 4, after V lost 4 bases and J lost 0 bases. Germline-derived CDR1 and CDR2 are SGHKS and YYEKEE (reference sequence). CDR3 size: 15 residues. The CDR3 DNA reads TGTGCCAGCAGCCTCCGGGACAGGGCTAACTATGGCTACACCTTC. Amino acid sequence: CASSLRDRANYGYTF.

V usage is TRBV2 and J usage is TRBJ2-7; D might be TRBD1 (6 bases). Germline V CDR1 and CDR2: SNHLY, FYNNEI. Trimming took 4 bases from V and 2 from J, leaving 9 bases between them. The CDR3 sequence is 13 residues long. In nucleotides, the CDR3 is TGTGCCAGCAGTGGACAGGTAACCTACGAGCAGTACTTC. Translation gives CASSGQVTYEQYF.

The V call is TRBV30, the J call TRBJ1-1; D is possibly TRBD1 (5 bases). V lost 5 bases to trimming and J lost 0 bases, with 16 bases between them. The CDR3 extends over 15 amino acids. CDR1 GTSNPN and CDR2 SVGIG come from the germline V gene (reference sequence). The CDR3 here is CAWGGTKLMNTEAFF. The CDR3 DNA sequence: TGTGCCTGGGGCGGGACTAAATTAATGAACACTGAAGCTTTCTTT. Complete variable domain (other parts from reference TRBV30 and TRBJ1-1): SQTIHQWPATLVQPVGSPLSLECTVEGTSNPNLYWYRQAAGRGLQLLFYSVGIGQISSEVPQNLSASRPQDRQFILSSKKLLLSDSGFYLCAWGGTKLMNTEAFFGQGTRLTVV.

The chain links TRBV3-1 to TRBJ2-7; 7 bases line up with TRBD1. Germline V gene lookup returns CDR1 LGHDT and CDR2 YNNKEL (reference sequence). V shed 4 bases, J shed 4 bases, and the junction held 4 bases outside the gene matches. CDR3 length: 13 residues. The DNA for the CDR3 is TGTGCCAGCAGCCGCGCGACAGGGTACGAGCAGTACTTC. Its translation is CASSRATGYEQYF.

The chain is built from TRBV11-2 and TRBJ1-2, with D perhaps TRBD1 (5 bases). Germline assignment: CDR1 SGHAT and CDR2 FQNNGV. The CDR3 is made up of 14 amino acids. The germline V and J ends were trimmed by 5 bases and 7 bases, with 17 bases remaining between them. The CDR3: CASSLGHAAGGYTF. The DNA of the CDR3 is TGTGCCAGCAGCCTCGGACACGCGGCCGGTGGCTACACCTTC.

This clonotype was seen once. The V gene is TRBV24-1, the J gene TRBJ2-5; D is tentatively TRBD1 or TRBD2 (5 bases each). V lost 4 bases, J lost 4 bases, and 15 bases lay in between. Germline loops: CDR1 KGHDR, CDR2 SFDVKD. This CDR3 has 15 amino acids. CDR3 coding DNA: TGTGCCACCAGTGACTCCTCCGGGACCCCAGAGACCCAGTACTTC. Amino acids: CATSDSSGTPETQYF.

The chain employs TRBV4-3 and TRBJ2-7; 8 bases map to TRBD2. From germline, CDR1 is LGHNA and CDR2 YSLEER. V was clipped by 1 base and J by 9 bases; unmatched bases: 5. CDR3 length equals 13 residues. The CDR3 protein is CASSQAASGRQYF. DNA of the CDR3: TGCGCCAGCAGCCAAGCTGCGAGCGGGAGGCAGTACTTC.

The V and J genes are TRBV7-9 and TRBJ2-2; D perhaps matches TRBD1 (5 bases). Germline CDR1 and CDR2: SEHNR and FQNEAQ (reference sequence). This CDR3 is built from 14 residues. V was clipped by 7 bases and J by 6 bases, with 15 bases between them. The CDR3 region is CASNRRWGSGELFF. Written as DNA, the CDR3 is TGTGCCAGCAACCGACGCTGGGGCTCCGGGGAGCTGTTTTTT.

V gene TRBV20-1 combines with J gene TRBJ1-5; D gene uncertain. The length of the CDR3 is 13 residues. Trimming removed 4 bases from V and 0 bases from J, with 7 bases in between. Looked up from germline, CDR1 is DFQATT and CDR2 is SNEGSKA (reference sequence). CDR3 in DNA: TGCAGTGCTACGCAAGATAGCAATCAGCCCCAGCATTTT. It codes for CSATQDSNQPQHF.

The chain uses TRBV12-3 or TRBV12-4 and TRBJ2-5, with 9 nucleotides matching TRBD1. V lost 5 bases, J lost 5 bases, and 3 bases stayed unmatched. The CDR3 totals 13 residues. In DNA form, the CDR3 reads TGTGCCAGCAGTCACAGGGGGCGGGAGACCCAGTACTTC. It specifies CASSHRGRETQYF.

The chain carries TRBV18 and TRBJ2-5; TRBD1 matches at 9 bases. CDR1 is KGHSH, CDR2 LQKENI, per germline. The CDR3 is 15 amino acids. Trimming at V came to 6 bases and at J to 0 bases, leaving 5 bases not matched to a gene. The CDR3 is CASSHRGRDQETQYF. Written as DNA, the CDR3 is TGTGCCAGCTCTCACAGGGGGCGCGACCAAGAGACCCAGTACTTC.

This clonotype was seen a single time. This chain links TRBV7-2 with TRBJ2-1, with TRBD1 identical over 7 bases. The germline CDR1 and CDR2 sequences are SGHTA and FQGNSA. The length of the CDR3 is 15 residues. V was pared by 5 bases and J by 4 bases, with 8 bases of the junction left unmatched. In nucleotides, the CDR3 is TGTGCCAGCAGCCCAGAAGGGACAGTTTACAATGAGCAGTTCTTC. The encoded protein is CASSPEGTVYNEQFF.

The V call is TRBV5-6, the J call TRBJ2-1; D is uncertain. The length of the CDR3 is 13 residues. Deletions cut 0 bases from V and 6 bases from J, with 7 bases between. Germline V lookup: CDR1 SGHDT, CDR2 YYEEEE. For the CDR3, the DNA is TGTGCCAGCAGCTTGGAATGGAGCAATGAGCAGTTCTTC. Its protein product is CASSLEWSNEQFF.